The next 24 T cell receptor beta chains were all read from a single sample in a study of post-analysis software for immune sequencing data. Libraries were made from TCR beta cDNA, and they carried unique molecular identifiers. TCRdb itself ran the PCR reads through MiXCR, one entry per CDR3 protein. The sample has more than 500,000 distinct CDR3 sequences, around 34% seen once. Findings of the study overall: The five TRBV segments detected at higher frequency in patients than in controls included TRBV5-6, TRBV5-1 and TRBV20-1.

These receptors have no known antigen. The sample comprised blood. The origin of the receptors is a girl aged 2 to 17 with multiple sclerosis.

Comment on this clonotype: The junction and the germline gene differ at one end; a read error may be behind it. The chain uses TRBV18 and TRBJ2-1; D perhaps matches TRBD1 (6 bases). In germline, CDR1 is KGHSH, CDR2 LQKENI. CDR3 length: 14 amino acids. The CDR3 DNA is TGTACCAGCTCACCATTCCAGGGGAACAATGAGCAGTTCTTC. Amino acid sequence: CTSSPFQGNNEQFF.

This clonotype was observed a few times. At one of its ends the junction is not consistent with the germline gene, which may arise from a read error. This chain uses TRBV7-3 with TRBJ2-1; 8 bases match TRBD2. The length of the CDR3 is 16 residues. Germline CDR1 and CDR2: SGHTA and FQGTGA. The CDR3 protein is CASSLGAGGSHNEQFF. The DNA of the CDR3 is TGTGCCAGCAGCTTGGGGGCGGGGGGCTCCCACAATGAGCAGTTCTTC.

This chain uses TRBV4-2 with TRBJ2-1, with 11 nucleotides matching TRBD2. The CDR3 totals 16 residues. The V segment lost 0 bases and the J segment 6 bases; nucleotides outside the gene matches: 4. Germline assignment: CDR1 LGHNA and CDR2 YNFKEQ. CDR3 DNA sequence: TGTGCCAGCAGCCAAGAAACTAGCGGGGGTCTCAATGAGCAGTTCTTC. As protein: CASSQETSGGLNEQFF.

This sequence joins TRBV20-1 and TRBJ2-1; 10 bases agree with TRBD2. V dropped 2 bases and J dropped 4; count of bases not matched to a gene: 11. Germline CDR1 DFQATT, CDR2 SNEGSKA (reference sequence). The CDR3 sequence is 17 residues long. The CDR3 DNA reads as TGCAGTGCTAGATCGCCTGAGGGAGCGGGAGGGTACAATGAGCAGTTCTTC. It encodes CSARSPEGAGGYNEQFF.

The chain recombines TRBV7-9 with TRBJ1-2; 9 bases line up with TRBD1. In germline, CDR1 is SEHNR, CDR2 FQNEAQ (reference sequence). This CDR3 has 13 amino acids. The V segment lost 8 bases and the J segment 4 bases; nucleotides outside the gene matches: 5. The CDR3 loop reads CASGDRAPYGYTF. CDR3 nucleotides: TGTGCCAGCGGGGACAGGGCGCCCTATGGCTACACCTTC.

This chain joins TRBV7-9 and TRBJ1-1; a weak D match, TRBD1 (6 bases). Germline V gene sequence: CDR1 SEHNR, CDR2 FQNEAQ (reference sequence). V was pared by 5 bases and J by 0 bases, with 13 bases between. The CDR3 loop spans 15 amino acids. In DNA, the CDR3 is TGTGCCAGCAGCCTCTTACAGGGAGTGAACACTGAAGCTTTCTTT. As protein: CASSLLQGVNTEAFF.

The gene calls are TRBV9 and TRBJ2-3; 8 nucleotides line up with TRBD2. Germline V gene data show CDR1 as SGDLS and CDR2 as YYNGEE. The CDR3 is 16 residues long. After removal of 0 bases from V and 3 bases from J, the junction contained 6 bases not matched to a gene. This CDR3 reads CASSVGAGELTDTQYF. In DNA form, the CDR3 reads TGTGCCAGCAGCGTAGGAGCGGGGGAGCTGACAGATACGCAGTATTTT.

This sequence joins TRBV21-1 and TRBJ2-5; the table's D call, TRBD1, was not checked against the DNA. TRBV21-1 is flagged as a pseudogene. This CDR3 region has 15 residues. This chain's CDR3 is CASMEQGAYRGDQYF. DNA for the CDR3: TGTGCCAGCATGGAACAGGGGGCGTACCGGGGGGACCAGTACTTC.

The rearrangement joins TRBV15 to TRBJ2-3; possible D gene TRBD2, 5 bases. Per germline, CDR1 LNHNV and CDR2 YYDKDF (reference sequence). The CDR3 consists of 16 residues. Trimming took off 0 bases at V and 0 bases at J, with 10 bases between the two ends. This CDR3 reads CATSRDGVASTDTQYF. The CDR3 bases are TGTGCCACCAGCAGAGATGGAGTAGCGAGCACAGATACGCAGTATTTT.

This clonotype was counted between two and nine times. An end of the junction differs from the germline gene, which may be a read error. The V and J genes are TRBV29-1 and TRBJ2-1, with D perhaps TRBD2 (6 bases). Germline assignment: CDR1 SQVTM and CDR2 ANQGSEA. The CDR3 extends over 16 amino acids. The CDR3 DNA reads TGCAGCATTGAAGATGAGATCATTGGAGGGAGGAATGAGCAGTTCTTC. It codes for CSIEDEIIGGRNEQFF.

This clonotype was found a few times. The V and J genes are TRBV5-5 and TRBJ2-7, with 10 bases that match TRBD1. The germline CDR1 and CDR2 sequences are SGHKS and YYEKEE (reference sequence). Trimming cost V 4 bases and J 0 bases; bases outside gene matches: 4. CDR3 length: 15 residues. As DNA, the CDR3 is TGTGCCAGCAGCCAGGGACAGGGGAGCTCCTACGAGCAGTACTTC. Translation gives CASSQGQGSSYEQYF.

This chain joins TRBV5-1 and TRBJ2-3; 10 bases are shared with TRBD1. CDR1 and CDR2 (germline): SGHRS, YFSETQ. The J segment lost 6 bases and the V segment lost 4 bases, leaving 11 bases of the junction unmatched. The CDR3 is 16 residues long. The CDR3 is CASSRDRGQLRDTQYF. CDR3 nucleotides: TGCGCCAGCAGCAGGGACAGGGGACAACTCCGCGATACGCAGTATTTT.

The chain joins TRBV25-1 to TRBJ1-2; D gene ambiguous. From germline, CDR1 is MGHDK and CDR2 SYGVNS. V lost 3 bases, J lost 8 bases, and 10 bases lay in between. The CDR3 is made up of 12 amino acids. CDR3 sequence reads: CASSDSPSGYTF. The DNA for the CDR3 is TGTGCCAGCAGTGATTCCCCGTCCGGCTACACCTTC.

The chain joins TRBV7-9 to TRBJ1-1, with 7 nucleotides matching TRBD1. Per the germline V gene, CDR1 is SEHNR and CDR2 is FQNEAQ (reference sequence). The CDR3 has 14 residues. J gave up 1 base and V 6 bases, and 5 bases lay outside the gene matches. CDR3 in DNA: TGTGCCAGCAGACCGACAGGGAAGAACACTGAAGCTTTCTTT. Amino acids: CASRPTGKNTEAFF.

The chain carries TRBV14 and TRBJ1-4; D possibly corresponds to TRBD1 (5 bases). This CDR3 is 14 amino acids long. Trimming shortened V by 4 bases and J by 7 bases, and 13 bases separated the two germline ends. Looked up from germline, CDR1 is SGHDN and CDR2 is FVKESK. The CDR3 bases are TGTGCCAGCAGCCCCTCCCGTAGGGGTGAAAAACTGTTTTTT. Protein: CASSPSRRGEKLFF. Supplemented by reference TRBV14 and TRBJ1-4, the full variable domain reads EAGVTQFPSHSVIEKGQTVTLRCDPISGHDNLYWYRRVMGKEIKFLLHFVKESKQDESGMPNNRFLAERTGGTYSTLKVQPAELEDSGVYFCASSPSRRGEKLFFGSGTQLSVL.

The chain couples TRBV6-5 to TRBJ2-3; 9 positions agree with TRBD1. The CDR3 spans 16 residues. The germline V gene has CDR1 MNHEY and CDR2 SVGAGI. After removal of 5 bases from V and 2 bases from J, the junction contained 8 bases not matched to a gene. CDR3 nucleotide sequence: TGTGCCAGCAGTCTCTCGACAGGGGGGCCCACAGATACGCAGTATTTT. The encoded protein is CASSLSTGGPTDTQYF.

In this sample, this clonotype turned up a few times. The chain carries TRBV29-1 and TRBJ1-2; TRBD1 might be the D (5 bases). CDR3 length: 14 residues. Germline V gives CDR1 SQVTM, CDR2 ANQGSEA. With 7 bases removed from V and 4 bases from J, the gap between germline ends came to 19 bases. This chain's CDR3 is CSAARRGLAYGYTF. The CDR3 DNA reads TGCAGCGCCGCTAGACGGGGCCTCGCCTATGGCTACACCTTC.

The chain employs TRBV6-5 and TRBJ2-7, with D possibly being TRBD1 (6 bases). Per the germline V gene, CDR1 is MNHEY and CDR2 is SVGAGI. The V gene lost 8 bases and the J gene lost 2 bases, with 13 bases spanning the gap. The CDR3 covers 13 residues. The chain's CDR3 is CASGRTEAYEQYF. The CDR3 DNA follows: TGTGCCAGCGGCCGGACAGAGGCCTACGAGCAGTACTTC.

The chain employs TRBV28 and TRBJ2-3, with TRBD2 matching 14 bases. From germline, CDR1 is MDHEN and CDR2 SYDVKM. With V trimmed by 7 bases and J by 8 bases, 5 bases remained unmatched. The CDR3 is made up of 14 amino acids. CDR3 residues: CASTPTSGGGTQYF. Here the CDR3 DNA reads TGTGCCAGCACCCCGACTAGCGGGGGGGGTACGCAGTATTTT.

This clonotype appeared a single time. The J gene is TRBJ2-5, the V gene TRBV7-6; 7 bases agree with TRBD1. Trimming removed 7 bases from V and 1 base from J; junction bases left unmatched: 15. CDR3 size: 17 residues. In germline, CDR1 is SGHVS, CDR2 FNYEAQ. Written as DNA, the CDR3 is TGTGCCAGCAACCGCCACCAACAGGGGCCTCTCCAAGAGACCCAGTACTTC. It codes for CASNRHQQGPLQETQYF. The entire variable domain, with the rest obtained from reference TRBV7-6 and TRBJ2-5, is as follows: GAGVSQSPRYKVTKRGQDVALRCDPISGHVSLYWYRQALGQGPEFLTYFNYEAQQDKSGLPNDRFSAERPEGSISTLTIQRTEQRDSAMYRCASNRHQQGPLQETQYFGPGTRLLVL.

The V and J genes are TRBV3-1 and TRBJ2-1; D gene uncertain. This CDR3 has 13 amino acids. The germline V gene has CDR1 LGHDT and CDR2 YNNKEL (reference sequence). V shed 3 bases and J shed 4 bases, with 7 bases lying between them. CDR3 in DNA: TGTGCCAGCAGCCAGCCCGGTTACAATGAGCAGTTCTTC. Translation gives CASSQPGYNEQFF.

There are a few counts of this clonotype. The chain employs TRBV3-1 and TRBJ1-2; 7 nucleotides line up with TRBD1. Germline V gene sequence: CDR1 LGHDT, CDR2 YNNKEL (reference sequence). The CDR3 extends over 11 amino acids. V lost 6 bases to trimming and J lost 6 bases; unmatched junction nucleotides: 1. The CDR3 DNA reads TGTGCCAGCAGAGGGACAGATGGCTACACCTTC. The encoded protein is CASRGTDGYTF. The complete variable domain, with remaining parts taken from reference TRBV3-1 and TRBJ1-2, reads DTAVSQTPKYLVTQMGNDKSIKCEQNLGHDTMYWYKQDSKKFLKIMFSYNNKELIINETVPNRFSPKSPDKAHLNLHINSLELGDSAVYFCASRGTDGYTFGSGTRLTVV.

About this clonotype itself: One end of the junction is discordant with germline, which a read error may explain. V is TRBV20-1 and J is TRBJ2-7; 10 nucleotides align to TRBD1. CDR3 length equals 12 residues. Germline V gene data show CDR1 as DFQATT and CDR2 as SNEGSKA (reference sequence). The CDR3 DNA sequence: TGCAGTGCTTGGGACAGGGGCTACGAGCAGTACTTT. Its translation: CSAWDRGYEQYF.

The chain couples TRBV5-1 to TRBJ1-2; a weak D match, TRBD1 (6 bases). Trimming left V 0 bases short and J 3 bases short, with 12 bases between. This CDR3 region has 15 residues. Germline V gene data show CDR1 as SGHRS and CDR2 as YFSETQ. The CDR3 reads CASSLAGALDYGYTF. Written as DNA, the CDR3 is TGCGCCAGCAGCTTGGCAGGGGCCCTCGACTATGGCTACACCTTC. Combining the CDR3 with reference TRBV5-1 and TRBJ1-2 gives the whole variable domain KAGVTQTPRYLIKTRGQQVTLSCSPISGHRSVSWYQQTPGQGLQFLFEYFSETQRNKGNFPGRFSGRQFSNSRSEMNVSTLELGDSALYLCASSLAGALDYGYTFGSGTRLTVV.